This T cell receptor (beta chain) is from a study of T cells in localized non-small cell lung cancer. With 2 bases removed from V and 4 bases from J, the gap between germline ends came to 14 bases. The CDR3 length is 15 residues. CDR1 is SGHTA and CDR2 is FQGNSA in the germline V gene. Sequenced by immunoSEQ multiplex PCR; TCRdb stores in-frame clones only, minus some. The repertoire holds 23,000 or so clones, with approximately 91% as singletons. The sequencing here drew on peripheral blood, taken before any cancer treatment. The TCR was taken from a man aged 40 to 69 with stage I squamous cell lung carcinoma. This chain links TRBV7-2 with TRBJ1-1; perhaps TRBD1 as D (5 bases). In DNA form, the CDR3 reads TGTGCCAGCAGCTTACAGGGAGGTGGAGTCACTGAAGCTTTCTTT. Amino acids: CASSLQGGGVTEAFF.